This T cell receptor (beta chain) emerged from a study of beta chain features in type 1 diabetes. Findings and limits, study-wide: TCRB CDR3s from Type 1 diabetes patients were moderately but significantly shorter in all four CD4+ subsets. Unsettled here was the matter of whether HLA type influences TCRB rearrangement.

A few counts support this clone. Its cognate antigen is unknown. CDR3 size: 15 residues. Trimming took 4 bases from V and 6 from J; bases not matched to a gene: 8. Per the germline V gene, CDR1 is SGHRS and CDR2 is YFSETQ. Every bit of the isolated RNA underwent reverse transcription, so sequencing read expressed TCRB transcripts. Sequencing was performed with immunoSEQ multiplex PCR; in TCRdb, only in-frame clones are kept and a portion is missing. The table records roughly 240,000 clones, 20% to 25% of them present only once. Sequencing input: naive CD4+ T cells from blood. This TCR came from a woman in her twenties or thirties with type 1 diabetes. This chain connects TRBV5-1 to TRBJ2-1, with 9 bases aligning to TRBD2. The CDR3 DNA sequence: TGCGCCAGCAGCCCGATAGCGGGAGTGGTCAATGAGCAGTTCTTC. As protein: CASSPIAGVVNEQFF.